This T cell receptor (beta chain) comes out of a study of T cell changes during pregnancy in multiple sclerosis. The repertoire was sequenced with immunoSEQ multiplex PCR; TCRdb's copy has only in-frame clones and lacks some. The sample holds about 40,000 clones; around 90% are singletons and the top ten take around 5.5%. V lost 5 bases to trimming and J lost 3 bases; unmatched junction nucleotides: 6. The V gene's germline CDR1 is MNHEY and CDR2 SMNVEV (reference sequence). This CDR3 has 15 amino acids. This specimen was CD8+ T cells from peripheral blood mononuclear cells, taken in the third trimester of pregnancy. The chain uses TRBV27 and TRBJ1-1; 10 positions match TRBD1. The clonotype was recovered from a female donor with multiple sclerosis, enrolled in a pregnancy study. The CDR3 sequence is CASSPLGTGDTEAFF. In DNA, the CDR3 is TGTGCCAGCAGTCCCCTGGGGACAGGGGACACTGAAGCTTTCTTT.